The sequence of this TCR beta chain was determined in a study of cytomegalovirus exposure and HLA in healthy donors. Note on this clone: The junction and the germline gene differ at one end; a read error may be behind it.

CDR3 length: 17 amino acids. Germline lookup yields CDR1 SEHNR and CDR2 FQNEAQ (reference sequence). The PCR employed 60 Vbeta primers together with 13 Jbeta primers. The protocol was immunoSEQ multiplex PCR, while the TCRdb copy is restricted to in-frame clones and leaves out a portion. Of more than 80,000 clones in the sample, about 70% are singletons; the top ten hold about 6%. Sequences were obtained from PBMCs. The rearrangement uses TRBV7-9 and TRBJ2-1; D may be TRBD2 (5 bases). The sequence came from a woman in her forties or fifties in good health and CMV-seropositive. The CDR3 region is CASSPRTKSSSHNEQFF. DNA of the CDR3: TGTGCCAGCAGCCCCCGAACAAAGTCTAGCTCCCACAATGAGCAGTTCTTC.